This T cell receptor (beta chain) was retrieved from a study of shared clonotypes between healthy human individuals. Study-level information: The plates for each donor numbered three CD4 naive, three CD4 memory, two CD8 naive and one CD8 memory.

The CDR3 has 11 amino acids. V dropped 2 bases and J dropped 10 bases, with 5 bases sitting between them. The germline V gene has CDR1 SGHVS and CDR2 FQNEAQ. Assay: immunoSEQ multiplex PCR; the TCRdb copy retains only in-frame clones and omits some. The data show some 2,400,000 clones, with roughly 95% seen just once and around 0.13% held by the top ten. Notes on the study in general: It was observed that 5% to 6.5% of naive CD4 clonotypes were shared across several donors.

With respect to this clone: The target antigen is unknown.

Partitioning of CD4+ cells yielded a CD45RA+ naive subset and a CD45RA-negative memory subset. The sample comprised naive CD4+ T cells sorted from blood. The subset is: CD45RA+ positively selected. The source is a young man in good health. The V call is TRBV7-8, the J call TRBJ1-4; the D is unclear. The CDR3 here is CASSLKGKLFF. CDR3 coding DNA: TGTGCCAGCAGCTTAAAGGGAAAACTGTTTTTT.